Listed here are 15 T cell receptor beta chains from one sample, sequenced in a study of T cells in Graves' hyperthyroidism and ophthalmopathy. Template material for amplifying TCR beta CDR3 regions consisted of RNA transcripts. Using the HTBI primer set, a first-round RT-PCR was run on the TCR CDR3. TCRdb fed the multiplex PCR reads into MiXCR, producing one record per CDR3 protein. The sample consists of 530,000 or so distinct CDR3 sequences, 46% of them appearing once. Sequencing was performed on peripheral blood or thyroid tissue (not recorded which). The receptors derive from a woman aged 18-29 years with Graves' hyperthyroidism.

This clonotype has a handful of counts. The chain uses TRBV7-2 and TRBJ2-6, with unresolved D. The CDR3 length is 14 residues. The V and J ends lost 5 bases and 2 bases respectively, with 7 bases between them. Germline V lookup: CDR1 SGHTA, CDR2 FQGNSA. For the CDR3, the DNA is TGTGCCAGCAGCGTTTCGCCTGGGGCCAACGTCCTGACTTTC. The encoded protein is CASSVSPGANVLTF.

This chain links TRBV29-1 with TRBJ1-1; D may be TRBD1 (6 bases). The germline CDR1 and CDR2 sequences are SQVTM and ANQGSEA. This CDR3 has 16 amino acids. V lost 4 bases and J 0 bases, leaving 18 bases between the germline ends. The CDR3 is CSVVLWAGVMNTEAFF. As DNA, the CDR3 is TGCAGCGTTGTTTTATGGGCAGGGGTGATGAACACTGAAGCTTTCTTT. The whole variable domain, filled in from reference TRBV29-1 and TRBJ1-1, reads SAVISQKPSRDICQRGTSLTIQCQVDSQVTMMFWYRQQPGQSLTLIATANQGSEATYESGFVIDKFPISRPNLTFSTLTVSNMSPEDSSIYLCSVVLWAGVMNTEAFFGQGTRLTVV.

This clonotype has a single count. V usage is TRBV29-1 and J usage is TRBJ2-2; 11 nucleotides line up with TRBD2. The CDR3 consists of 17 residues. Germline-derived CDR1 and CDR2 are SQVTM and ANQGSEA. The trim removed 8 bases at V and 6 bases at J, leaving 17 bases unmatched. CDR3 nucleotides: TGCAGCCCCGGGCTAGCGGGAGGCCGAAAAGTACCCGGGGAGCTGTTTTTT. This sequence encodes CSPGLAGGRKVPGELFF.

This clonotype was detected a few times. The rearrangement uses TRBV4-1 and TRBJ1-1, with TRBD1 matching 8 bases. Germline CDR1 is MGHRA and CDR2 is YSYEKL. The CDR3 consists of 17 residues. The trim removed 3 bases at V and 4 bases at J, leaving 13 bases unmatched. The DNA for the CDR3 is TGCGCCAGCAGCCAGTACTGGTCGATGACAGGGGTCACTGAAGCTTTCTTT. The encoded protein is CASSQYWSMTGVTEAFF.

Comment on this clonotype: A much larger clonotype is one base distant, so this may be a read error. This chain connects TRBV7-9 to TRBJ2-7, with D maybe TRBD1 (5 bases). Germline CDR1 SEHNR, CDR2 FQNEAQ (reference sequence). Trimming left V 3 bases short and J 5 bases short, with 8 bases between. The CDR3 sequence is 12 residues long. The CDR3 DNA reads TGTGCCAGCAGCTTTTGGGGCGACGAGCAGTACTTC. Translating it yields CASSFWGDEQYF. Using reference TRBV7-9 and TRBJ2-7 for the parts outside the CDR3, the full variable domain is DTGVSQNPRHKITKRGQNVTFRCDPISEHNRLYWYRQTLGQGPEFLTYFQNEAQLEKSRLLSDRFSAERPKGSFSTLEIQRTEQGDSAMYLCASSFWGDEQYFGPGTRLTVT.

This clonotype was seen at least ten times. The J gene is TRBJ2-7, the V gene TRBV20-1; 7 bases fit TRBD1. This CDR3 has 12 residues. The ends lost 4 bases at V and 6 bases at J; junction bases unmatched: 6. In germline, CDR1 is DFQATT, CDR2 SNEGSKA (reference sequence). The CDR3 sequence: CSATGQVGEQYF. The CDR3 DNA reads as TGCAGTGCTACCGGACAGGTGGGCGAGCAGTACTTC.

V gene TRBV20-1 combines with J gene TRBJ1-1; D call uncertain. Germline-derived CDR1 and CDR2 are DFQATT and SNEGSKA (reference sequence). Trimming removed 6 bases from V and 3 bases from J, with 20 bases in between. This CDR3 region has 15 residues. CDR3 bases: TGCAGTGCCTTAGGGTGGGTTTCGGGCTACACTGAAGCTTTCTTT. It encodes CSALGWVSGYTEAFF.

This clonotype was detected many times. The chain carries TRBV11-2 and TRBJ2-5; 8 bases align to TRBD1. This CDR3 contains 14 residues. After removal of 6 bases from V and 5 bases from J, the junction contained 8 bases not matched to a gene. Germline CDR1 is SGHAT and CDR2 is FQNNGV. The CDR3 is CASRSGTGRETQYF. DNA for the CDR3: TGTGCCAGCAGGTCCGGGACAGGTCGGGAGACCCAGTACTTC. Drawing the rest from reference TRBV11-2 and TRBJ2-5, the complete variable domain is EAGVAQSPRYKIIEKRQSVAFWCNPISGHATLYWYQQILGQGPKLLIQFQNNGVVDDSQLPKDRFSAERLKGVDSTLKIQPAKLEDSAVYLCASRSGTGRETQYFGPGTRLLVL.

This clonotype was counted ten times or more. This chain's CDR3 is CASSAAGHEQYF. The CDR3 DNA follows: TGTGCCAGCAGTGCGGCGGGGCACGAGCAGTACTTC. The chain uses TRBV2 and TRBJ2-7; possible D gene TRBD2, 6 bases. Germline V gene lookup returns CDR1 SNHLY and CDR2 FYNNEI. The V end lost 4 bases, the J end lost 5 bases, and 9 bases lay between the germline ends. CDR3 length: 12 residues.

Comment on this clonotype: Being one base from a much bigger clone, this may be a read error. In nucleotides, the CDR3 is TGTGCCAGCGGCTTGGTACTAGCCTACACAGAGACCCAGTACTTC. The encoded protein is CASGLVLAYTETQYF. The genes are TRBV7-9 and TRBJ2-5; D is perhaps TRBD2 (6 bases). Germline V gene lookup returns CDR1 SEHNR and CDR2 FQNEAQ (reference sequence). CDR3 length: 15 residues.

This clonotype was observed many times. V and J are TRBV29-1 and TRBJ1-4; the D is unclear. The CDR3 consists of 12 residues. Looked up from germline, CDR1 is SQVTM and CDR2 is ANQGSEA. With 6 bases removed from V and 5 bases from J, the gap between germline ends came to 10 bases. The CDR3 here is CSVGRANEKLFF. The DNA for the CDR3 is TGCAGCGTCGGACGGGCGAATGAAAAACTGTTTTTT.

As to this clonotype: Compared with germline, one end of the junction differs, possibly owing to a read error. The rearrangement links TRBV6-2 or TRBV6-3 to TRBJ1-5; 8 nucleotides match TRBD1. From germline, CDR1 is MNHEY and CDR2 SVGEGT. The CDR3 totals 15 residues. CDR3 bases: TGTGCCATCAGTGACTCGACAGGGGGCAATCAGCCCCAGCATTTT. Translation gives CAISDSTGGNQPQHF.

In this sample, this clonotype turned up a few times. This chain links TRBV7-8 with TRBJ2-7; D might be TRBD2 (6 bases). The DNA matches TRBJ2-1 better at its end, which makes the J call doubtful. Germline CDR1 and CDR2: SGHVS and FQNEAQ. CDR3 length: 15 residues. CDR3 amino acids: CASSFIREPYNEQFF. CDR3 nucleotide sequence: TGTGCCAGCAGCTTTATCCGGGAGCCCTACAATGAGCAGTTCTTC.

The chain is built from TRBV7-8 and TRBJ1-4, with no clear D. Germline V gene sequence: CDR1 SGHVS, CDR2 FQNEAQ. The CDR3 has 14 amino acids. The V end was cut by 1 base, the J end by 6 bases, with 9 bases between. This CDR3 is CASSLGRSDEKLFF. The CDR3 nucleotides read TGTGCCAGCAGCTTAGGGAGGAGTGATGAAAAACTGTTTTTT.

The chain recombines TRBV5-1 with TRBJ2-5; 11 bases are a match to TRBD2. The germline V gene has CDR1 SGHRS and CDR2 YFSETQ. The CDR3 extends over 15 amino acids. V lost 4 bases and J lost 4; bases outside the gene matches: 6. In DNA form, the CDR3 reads TGCGCCAGCAGCCCACTAGCGGGAGCACCAGAGACCCAGTACTTC. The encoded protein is CASSPLAGAPETQYF.